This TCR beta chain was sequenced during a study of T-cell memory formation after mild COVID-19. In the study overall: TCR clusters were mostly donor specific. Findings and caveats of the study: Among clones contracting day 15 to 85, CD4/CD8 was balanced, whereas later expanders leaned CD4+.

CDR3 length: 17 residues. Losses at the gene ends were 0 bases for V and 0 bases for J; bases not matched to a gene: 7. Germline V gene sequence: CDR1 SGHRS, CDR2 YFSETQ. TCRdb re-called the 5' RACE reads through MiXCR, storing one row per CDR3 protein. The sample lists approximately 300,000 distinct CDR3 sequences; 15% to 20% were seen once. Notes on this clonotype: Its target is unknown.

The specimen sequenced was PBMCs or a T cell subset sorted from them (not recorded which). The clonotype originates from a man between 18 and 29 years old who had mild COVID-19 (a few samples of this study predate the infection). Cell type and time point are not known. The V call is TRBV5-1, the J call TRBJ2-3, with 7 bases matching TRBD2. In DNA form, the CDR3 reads TGCGCCAGCAGCTTGGCTTTTCACGGGGGGAGCACAGATACGCAGTATTTT. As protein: CASSLAFHGGSTDTQYF. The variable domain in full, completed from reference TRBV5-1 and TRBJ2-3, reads KAGVTQTPRYLIKTRGQQVTLSCSPISGHRSVSWYQQTPGQGLQFLFEYFSETQRNKGNFPGRFSGRQFSNSRSEMNVSTLELGDSALYLCASSLAFHGGSTDTQYFGPGTRLTVL.